This T cell receptor (beta chain) came from a study of blood T cell repertoires in COVID-19. This clone was seen a single time. Assignment of participants to cohorts was predicated upon participant-reported clinical history. Between the trimmed V and J ends, which lost 4 bases and 2 bases, there was a span of 15 bases. In germline, CDR1 is SGHDT, CDR2 YYEEEE. CDR3 length: 15 amino acids. Only in-frame clones appear in the TCRdb table, and some are missing; sequencing was by immunoSEQ multiplex PCR. The sample holds about 190,000 clones, about four fifths seen once. The material sequenced was PBMCs or T cells enriched from blood (not recorded which). This chain uses TRBV5-6 with TRBJ1-2; a possible D gene is TRBD1 (6 bases). The clonotype originates from a woman in her 30s who had recovered from COVID-19. CDR3 region: CASSTNRQGNYGYTF. Here the CDR3 DNA reads TGTGCCAGCAGCACCAATCGTCAGGGGAACTATGGCTACACCTTC. Full variable domain (rest looked up from reference TRBV5-6 and TRBJ1-2): DAGVTQSPTHLIKTRGQQVTLRCSPKSGHDTVSWYQQALGQGPQFIFQYYEEEERQRGNFPDRFSGHQFPNYSSELNVNALLLGDSALYLCASSTNRQGNYGYTFGSGTRLTVV.